The 7 T cell receptor beta chains below come from one sample, sequenced in a study of cytotoxic CD8 clonotypes in ibrutinib-treated CLL. Data came from immunoSEQ multiplex PCR; TCRdb stores just in-frame clones and leaves some out. The sample shows 65,000 to 95,000 clones, more than 70% of them seen only once. The specimen was PBMCs, collected before ibrutinib treatment. Receptor source: a human donor with chronic lymphocytic leukemia.

The rearrangement links TRBV29-1 to TRBJ1-2; TRBD1 agrees at 7 bases. The CDR3 length is 11 residues. In germline, CDR1 is SQVTM, CDR2 ANQGSEA. V gave up 4 bases and J gave up 11 bases; unmatched junction bases: 7. For the CDR3, the DNA is TGCAGCGTTGGACAGGGTTTGGGTTACACCTTC. Residues: CSVGQGLGYTF.

The chain uses TRBV11-2 and TRBJ1-2; D is possibly TRBD1 (6 bases). Germline CDR1 and CDR2: SGHAT and FQNNGV. Trimming cost V 5 bases and J 4 bases, with 23 bases left between them. The CDR3 is 17 amino acids. The chain's CDR3 is CASSLSPRGRGVYGYTF. DNA of the CDR3: TGTGCCAGCAGCCTATCCCCGAGAGGGAGGGGGGTCTATGGCTACACCTTC.

This chain links TRBV16 with TRBJ1-1; D uncertain. V was clipped by 2 bases and J by 5 bases, with 6 bases between them. The CDR3 runs to 12 residues. Per the germline V gene, CDR1 is KGHSY and CDR2 is FQNENV. CDR3 DNA sequence: TGTGCCAGCAGCCAAACGAGGACTGAAGCTTTCTTT. Amino acids: CASSQTRTEAFF.

The J gene is TRBJ2-3, the V gene TRBV7-3, with TRBD1 as a possible D gene (5 bases). Between the trimmed V and J ends, which lost 5 bases and 0 bases, there was a span of 9 bases. Germline CDR1 and CDR2: SGHTA and FQGTGA. The CDR3 sequence is 14 residues long. CDR3 sequence: CASSLGHSTDTQYF. DNA for the CDR3: TGTGCCAGCAGCCTAGGACACAGCACAGATACGCAGTATTTT. Full variable domain (remainder filled in from reference TRBV7-3 and TRBJ2-3): GAGVSQTPSNKVTEKGKYVELRCDPISGHTALYWYRQSLGQGPEFLIYFQGTGAADDSGLPNDRFFAVRPEGSVSTLKIQRTERGDSAVYLCASSLGHSTDTQYFGPGTRLTVL.

V gene TRBV11-1 combines with J gene TRBJ2-1, with 13 bases fitting TRBD2. Germline assignment: CDR1 SGHAT and CDR2 FQDESV (reference sequence). V lost 4 bases to trimming and J lost 10 bases; unmatched junction nucleotides: 10. CDR3 length: 16 residues. The CDR3 is CASSSPPGLAGKEQFF. Written as DNA, the CDR3 is TGTGCCAGCAGCTCGCCTCCGGGACTAGCGGGAAAGGAGCAGTTCTTC.

V is TRBV10-2 and J is TRBJ2-7; D gene unclear. The V gene lost 0 bases and the J gene lost 7 bases, with 16 bases spanning the gap. The CDR3 totals 15 residues. Germline CDR1 is WSHSY and CDR2 is SAAADI. The CDR3 here is CASSESLPGRFEQYF. The DNA of the CDR3 is TGCGCCAGCAGTGAGTCTCTCCCCGGCCGCTTTGAGCAGTACTTC.

The chain couples TRBV5-1 to TRBJ2-3, with TRBD1 matching over 9 bases. In germline, CDR1 is SGHRS, CDR2 YFSETQ. With 5 bases clipped from V and 2 bases from J, the junction kept 6 bases outside the gene matches. The CDR3 covers 15 residues. The CDR3 reads CASRRGTGFTDTQYF. CDR3 sequence (DNA): TGCGCCAGCAGACGGGGGACAGGGTTCACAGATACGCAGTATTTT.